The entry below gives a single T cell receptor (beta chain) sequence along with its context. The target antigen is unknown. The data belong to a study of OX40 agonist ivuxolimab in advanced cancers. Study at large: Across the patients, intravenous ivuxolimab was delivered every 2 weeks at 0.01 to 10 mg/kg. People in dose escalation had one of these cancers: hepatocellular carcinoma, melanoma, renal cell or head and neck cancer. Patients achieving partial responses numbered three: one hepatocellular carcinoma case and two cutaneous melanoma cases. Notes on the study in general: The study observed clonal expansion of CD4+ and CD8+ blood T cells by week 6 at 0.1 to 3.0 mg/kg.

CDR1 is SNHLY, CDR2 FYNNEI, per germline. This CDR3 region has 15 residues. The ends were cut back, 0 bases at V and 10 bases at J, with 15 bases in the middle. Profiled with immunoSEQ multiplex PCR; TCRdb holds only in-frame clones, not every one. This table holds 60,000 to 90,000 clones, roughly 84% found once. The TCR was taken from an adult with an advanced solid tumor such as melanoma, head and neck, liver or kidney cancer. The gene calls are TRBV2 and TRBJ1-4, with TRBD1 as a possible D gene (6 bases). The starting material was CD4+ or CD8+ T cells sorted from blood, obtained in a trial of the OX40 agonist ivuxolimab. The CDR3 here is CASSEAQGRLGKLFF. The CDR3 DNA sequence: TGTGCCAGCAGTGAAGCACAGGGACGGCTCGGAAAACTGTTTTTT.